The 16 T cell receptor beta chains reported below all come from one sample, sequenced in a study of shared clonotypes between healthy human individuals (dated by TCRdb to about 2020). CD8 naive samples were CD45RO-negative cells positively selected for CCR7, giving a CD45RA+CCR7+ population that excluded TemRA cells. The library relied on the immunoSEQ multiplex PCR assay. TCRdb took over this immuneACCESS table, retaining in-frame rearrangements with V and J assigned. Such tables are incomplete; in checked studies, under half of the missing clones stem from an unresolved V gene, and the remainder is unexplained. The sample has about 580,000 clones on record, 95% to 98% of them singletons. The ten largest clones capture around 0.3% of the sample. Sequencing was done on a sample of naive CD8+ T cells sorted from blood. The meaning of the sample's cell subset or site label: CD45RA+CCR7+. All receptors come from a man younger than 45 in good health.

As DNA, the CDR3 is TGTGCCATCAGGCGGGAGAGTTACGAGCAGTACTTC. Translation gives CAIRRESYEQYF. The chain joins TRBV10-3 to TRBJ2-7; 7 nucleotides match TRBD2. The V gene end was trimmed by 6 bases and the J gene end by 4 bases; junction bases not matched to a gene: 3. The CDR3 is made up of 12 amino acids. Germline loops: CDR1 ENHRY, CDR2 SYGVKD.

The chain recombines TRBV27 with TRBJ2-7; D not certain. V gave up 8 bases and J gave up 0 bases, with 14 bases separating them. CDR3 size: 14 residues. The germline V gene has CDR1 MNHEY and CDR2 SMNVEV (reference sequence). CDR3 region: CASSPARGSYEQYF. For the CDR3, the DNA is TGTGCCAGCTCCCCCGCGAGAGGCTCCTACGAGCAGTACTTC.

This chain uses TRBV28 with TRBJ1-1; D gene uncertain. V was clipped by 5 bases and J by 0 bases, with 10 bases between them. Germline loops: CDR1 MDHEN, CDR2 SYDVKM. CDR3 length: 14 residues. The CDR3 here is CASSPGRVNTEAFF. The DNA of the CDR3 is TGTGCCAGCAGTCCGGGTAGGGTGAACACTGAAGCTTTCTTT.

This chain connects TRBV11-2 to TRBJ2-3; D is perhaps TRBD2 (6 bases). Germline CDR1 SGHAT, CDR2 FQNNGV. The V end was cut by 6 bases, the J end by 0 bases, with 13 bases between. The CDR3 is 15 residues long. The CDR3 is CASRGDSTSTDTQYF. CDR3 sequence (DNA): TGTGCCAGCAGGGGGGACTCAACTAGCACAGATACGCAGTATTTT.

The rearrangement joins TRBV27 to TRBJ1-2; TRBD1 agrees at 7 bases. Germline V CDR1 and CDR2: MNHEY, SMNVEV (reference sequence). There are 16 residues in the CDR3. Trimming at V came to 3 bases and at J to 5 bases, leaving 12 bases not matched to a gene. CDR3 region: CASSFEAGGFLYGYTF. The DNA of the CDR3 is TGTGCCAGCAGTTTCGAGGCAGGGGGGTTCCTTTATGGCTACACCTTC.

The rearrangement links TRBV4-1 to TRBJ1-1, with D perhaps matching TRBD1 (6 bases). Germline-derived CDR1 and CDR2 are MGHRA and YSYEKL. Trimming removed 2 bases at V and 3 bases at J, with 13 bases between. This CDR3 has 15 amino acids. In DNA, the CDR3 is TGCGCCAGCAGCCAACAGGGGTTTATGGACACTGAAGCTTTCTTT. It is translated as CASSQQGFMDTEAFF.

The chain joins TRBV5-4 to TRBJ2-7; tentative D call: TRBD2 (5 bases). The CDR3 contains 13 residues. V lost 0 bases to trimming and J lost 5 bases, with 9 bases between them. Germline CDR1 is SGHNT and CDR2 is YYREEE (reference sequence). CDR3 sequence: CASSLGTPNEQYF. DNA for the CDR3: TGTGCCAGCAGCTTGGGGACTCCCAACGAGCAGTACTTC.

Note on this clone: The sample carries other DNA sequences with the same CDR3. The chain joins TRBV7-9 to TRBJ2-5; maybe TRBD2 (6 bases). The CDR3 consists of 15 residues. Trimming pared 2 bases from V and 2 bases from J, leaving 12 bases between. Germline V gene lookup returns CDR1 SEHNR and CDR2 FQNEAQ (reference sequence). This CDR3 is CASSLWGGTQETQYF. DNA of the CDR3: TGTGCCAGCAGCTTATGGGGCGGGACGCAAGAGACCCAGTACTTC. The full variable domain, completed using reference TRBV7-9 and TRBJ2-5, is DTGVSQNPRHKITKRGQNVTFRCDPISEHNRLYWYRQTLGQGPEFLTYFQNEAQLEKSRLLSDRFSAERPKGSFSTLEIQRTEQGDSAMYLCASSLWGGTQETQYFGPGTRLLVL.

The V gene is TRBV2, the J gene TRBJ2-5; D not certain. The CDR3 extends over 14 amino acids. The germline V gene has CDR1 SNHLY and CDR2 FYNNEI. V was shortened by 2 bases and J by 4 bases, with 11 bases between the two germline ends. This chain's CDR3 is CASSERAEGETQYF. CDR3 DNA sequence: TGTGCCAGCAGTGAACGGGCAGAAGGAGAGACCCAGTACTTC.

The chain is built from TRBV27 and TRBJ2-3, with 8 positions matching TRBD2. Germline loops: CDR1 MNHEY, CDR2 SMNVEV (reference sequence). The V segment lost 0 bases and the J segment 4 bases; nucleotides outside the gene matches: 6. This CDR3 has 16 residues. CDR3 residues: CASSLSEAGGADTQYF. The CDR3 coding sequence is TGTGCCAGCAGTTTATCAGAGGCGGGAGGCGCAGATACGCAGTATTTT.

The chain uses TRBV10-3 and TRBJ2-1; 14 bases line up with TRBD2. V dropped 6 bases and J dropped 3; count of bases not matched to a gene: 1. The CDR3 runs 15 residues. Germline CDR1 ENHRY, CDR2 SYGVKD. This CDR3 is CAISGTSGSYNEQFF. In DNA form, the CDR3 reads TGTGCCATCAGCGGGACTAGCGGGAGCTACAATGAGCAGTTCTTC.

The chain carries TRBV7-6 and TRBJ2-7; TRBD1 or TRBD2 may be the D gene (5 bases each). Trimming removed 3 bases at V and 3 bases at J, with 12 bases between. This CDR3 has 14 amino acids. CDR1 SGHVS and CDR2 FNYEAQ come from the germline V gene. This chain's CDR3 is CASSFRDQGYEQYF. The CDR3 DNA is TGTGCCAGCAGCTTCCGGGACCAAGGCTACGAGCAGTACTTC.

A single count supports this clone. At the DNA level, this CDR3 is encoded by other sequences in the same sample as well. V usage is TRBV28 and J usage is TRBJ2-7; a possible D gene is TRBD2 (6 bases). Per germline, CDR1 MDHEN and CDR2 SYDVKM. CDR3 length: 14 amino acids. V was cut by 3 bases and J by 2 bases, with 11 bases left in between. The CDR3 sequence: CASSLTGVAYEQYF. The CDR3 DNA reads TGTGCCAGCAGTTTGACGGGGGTGGCCTACGAGCAGTACTTC.

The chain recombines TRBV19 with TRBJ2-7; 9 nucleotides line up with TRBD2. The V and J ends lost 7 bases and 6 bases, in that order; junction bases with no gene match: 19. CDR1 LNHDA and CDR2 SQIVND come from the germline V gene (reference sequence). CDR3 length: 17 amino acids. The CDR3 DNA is TGTGCCAGTACCACCCATTTTAGCGGGGGAGTCTCCGGCGAGCAGTACTTC. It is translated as CASTTHFSGGVSGEQYF.

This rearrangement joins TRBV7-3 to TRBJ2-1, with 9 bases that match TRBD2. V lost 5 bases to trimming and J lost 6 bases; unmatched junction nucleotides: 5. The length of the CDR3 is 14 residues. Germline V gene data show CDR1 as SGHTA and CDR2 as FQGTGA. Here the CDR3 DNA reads TGTGCCAGCAGCCCTACGACTAGCGGCAATGAGCAGTTCTTC. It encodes CASSPTTSGNEQFF. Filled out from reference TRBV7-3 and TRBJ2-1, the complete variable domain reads GAGVSQTPSNKVTEKGKYVELRCDPISGHTALYWYRQSLGQGPEFLIYFQGTGAADDSGLPNDRFFAVRPEGSVSTLKIQRTERGDSAVYLCASSPTTSGNEQFFGPGTRLTVL.

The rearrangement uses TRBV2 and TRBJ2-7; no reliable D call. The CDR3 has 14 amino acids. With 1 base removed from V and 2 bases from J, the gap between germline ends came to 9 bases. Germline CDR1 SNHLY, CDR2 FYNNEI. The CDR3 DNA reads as TGTGCCAGCAGTGAAGGAGTCAGAGCCTACGAGCAGTACTTC. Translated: CASSEGVRAYEQYF.